The clone carrying this T cell receptor (beta chain) was picked up many times. Its target is unknown. The data derive from a study of T cells in Graves' hyperthyroidism and ophthalmopathy. Ophthalmopathy cases met thresholds of Clinical Activity Score at least 3, NOSPECS grade at least 4 and duration under 3 months. The study excluded patients with uncontrolled infection, other autoimmune disease, pregnancy or lactation. General observations from the study: Researchers found most expanded thyroid clonotypes above 0.001 in blood as well.

What was amplified from RNA transcripts were TCR beta CDR3 regions. The HTBI set primed first-round TCR CDR3 RT-PCR. TCRdb processed the multiplex PCR reads anew with MiXCR; each CDR3 protein has one entry. The sample consists of 45,000 to 60,000 distinct CDR3 sequences, around half of them appearing once. CDR3 length: 15 residues. CDR1 is DFQATT and CDR2 is SNEGSKA in the germline V gene (reference sequence). The junction had 13 bases not matched to a gene; V was cut back by 6 bases and J by 5 bases. The chain uses TRBV20-1 and TRBJ1-5; 7 positions agree with TRBD1. Sample: blood. The receptor's source is a woman between 25 and 40 years old with Graves' ophthalmopathy. The CDR3 nucleotides are TGCAGTGCGGGGCCCAGGGGGAGGGAGGATCAGCCCCAGCATTTT. Translation gives CSAGPRGREDQPQHF.